This T cell receptor beta chain was profiled in a study of blood T cell repertoires in COVID-19 (dated by TCRdb to about 2020). In the study overall: Samples from collaborators originated in the United States, Italy and Spain and spanned both the acute and convalescent phases of COVID-19. The repertoires were made available in a free public database intended to serve as a resource for research on the immune response to SARS-CoV-2. Deeply sampled blood TCRbeta repertoires from subjects exposed to, actively infected with, or recovered from COVID-19 were included in the dataset. Where available, HLA class I and class II types were taken from metadata supplied by the sample provider and were not determined by assay-based typing. The prospective study material was composed of cDNA or gDNA derived from T cells, B-cell-depleted T cells, or PBMCs. Samples came from the ongoing ImmuneRACE study (first 160 participants) plus 1,254 subjects from 6 global collaborators. A de-identified subject ID, COVID-19 status, age in years and sex were almost always included in the sample metadata. General study outcomes and caveats: How much clinical and demographic metadata was included differed by source and by participant, and the metadata was provided uncurated.

In the prospective study, participants were roughly 18 to 89 years old, resided in fewer than 25 geographic areas of the United States, and were enrolled through a virtual design. To assign participants to cohorts, the prospective study relied on clinical history that participants themselves reported in a screening survey and a study questionnaire. Recovered participants in ImmuneRACE Cohort 3 were defined as having two consecutive negative NP/OP PCR tests, clearance from a healthcare professional, or resolution of symptoms. Mobile phlebotomists in the prospective study collected whole blood, serum and a nasopharyngeal or oropharyngeal swab from every participant. Over a 2-month period, participants in the prospective study had the option of providing additional blood draws and questionnaires. Before DNA extraction, prospective study blood samples were shipped either frozen or at room temperature.

The CDR3 goes from the cysteine to the phenylalanine over 14 residues. Kept here is only the CDR3 DNA, which spans 42 bases and is read in frame from base 1. Looking up the germline V gene yields CDR1 ENHRY and CDR2 SYGVKD. V is clipped by 7 bases and J by 0 bases, and the sequence between their germline boundaries is 9 bases long. Concerning this clone itself: The clone's antigen remains unknown. The input lacks base qualities; no much larger clone sits a single base away.

The immunoSEQ Assay, a bias-controlled multiplex PCR, was used to amplify TCRbeta CDR3 regions from genomic DNA. On the study's bioinformatics: The number of nucleated cells in each sample was estimated by amplification of reference gene primers within the assay. Sequence reads were collapsed and filtered to measure the absolute abundance of every unique TCRbeta CDR3 rearrangement. For each sample, productive Simpson clonality was calculated as the square root of Simpson's diversity index across productive rearrangements. TCRdb retrieved this table from immuneACCESS and kept in-frame rearrangements only. Not all clones are present; in checked studies, unresolved V genes account for under half, and no reason is known for the remainder. The V and J calls and clone size come from that table; D and trimming were worked out from the DNA. The sample records about 180,000 clones, roughly 82% of which are singletons. The ten largest clones capture around 15% of the sample.

The chain couples TRBV10-3 to TRBJ2-2, with the D gene not clear enough to name. The origin of this receptor is a man aged 50-60 years who had recovered from COVID-19. The sample taken for sequencing was PBMCs or T cells enriched from blood (not recorded which). The DNA sequence is TGTGCCATCAAAGAGGTTTCGAACACCGGGGAGCTGTTTTTT. It encodes CAIKEVSNTGELFF.